Following are 23 T cell receptor beta chains from one sample sequenced in a study of cytomegalovirus exposure and HLA in healthy donors (dated by TCRdb to about 2017). The method was the immunoSEQ multiplex PCR assay. A mixture of 60 forward primers for TCR Vbeta segments and 13 reverse primers for TCR Jbeta segments was used in the multiplex PCR. This is the immuneACCESS table as TCRdb keeps it, with only in-frame sequences that have V and J called. A part of the clones is gone; compared with another copy, unresolved V genes explain less than half, and the rest is unexplained. This sample comprises about 130,000 clones, 78% of them detected only once. The top ten clonotypes cover 11% of the sample. The sequenced sample was PBMCs. These receptors all stem from a man under 40 in good health and CMV-seropositive.

The rearrangement links TRBV28 to TRBJ1-1; D ambiguous. The CDR3 contains 12 residues. The V end was cut by 5 bases, the J end by 4 bases, with 8 bases between. Germline V gene data show CDR1 as MDHEN and CDR2 as SYDVKM. CDR3 protein: CASSRGGTEAFF. As DNA, the CDR3 is TGTGCCAGCAGTCGCGGTGGCACTGAAGCTTTCTTT.

This clone was recorded only once. The genes are TRBV19 and TRBJ1-2; tentative D call: TRBD1 (5 bases). Per germline, CDR1 LNHDA and CDR2 SQIVND (reference sequence). This CDR3 region has 13 residues. Trimming removed 1 base from V and 4 bases from J, with 7 bases in between. CDR3 loop: CASSIGQLYGYTF. The CDR3 DNA is TGTGCCAGTAGTATAGGACAGCTCTATGGCTACACCTTC. The full variable domain, its missing parts supplied by reference TRBV19 and TRBJ1-2, is DGGITQSPKYLFRKEGQNVTLSCEQNLNHDAMYWYRQDPGQGLRLIYYSQIVNDFQKGDIAEGYSVSREKKESFPLTVTSAQKNPTAFYLCASSIGQLYGYTFGSGTRLTVV.

This clone appeared once. The chain carries TRBV7-2 and TRBJ2-2; TRBD2 aligns across 7 bases. Germline CDR1 SGHTA, CDR2 FQGNSA. The length of the CDR3 is 15 residues. V shed 4 bases and J 5 bases; nucleotides not matched to a gene: 7. CDR3 coding DNA: TGTGCCAGCAGCTCAAAAGCGGGAAGAACCGGGGAGCTGTTTTTT. Protein: CASSSKAGRTGELFF.

The chain recombines TRBV9 with TRBJ2-3; 8 bases agree with TRBD2. The CDR3 loop spans 16 amino acids. J was trimmed by 4 bases and V by 3 bases; bases with no gene match: 10. CDR1 SGDLS and CDR2 YYNGEE come from the germline V gene. The CDR3 protein is CASSAVGAGGSDTQYF. The CDR3 DNA is TGTGCCAGCAGCGCCGTAGGCGCGGGAGGTTCAGATACGCAGTATTTT.

The chain's CDR3 is CASSERGTFNEKLFF. Written as DNA, the CDR3 is TGTGCCAGCAGTGAGCGCGGGACTTTTAATGAAAAACTGTTTTTT. This chain joins TRBV2 and TRBJ1-4; a weak D match, TRBD1 (5 bases). The V and J ends lost 3 bases and 4 bases respectively, with 12 bases between them. The CDR3 has 15 residues. Germline values: CDR1 SNHLY, CDR2 FYNNEI. Full variable domain (outside the CDR3, taken from reference TRBV2 and TRBJ1-4): EPEVTQTPSHQVTQMGQEVILRCVPISNHLYFYWYRQILGQKVEFLVSFYNNEISEKSEIFDDQFSVERPDGSNFTLKIRSTKLEDSAMYFCASSERGTFNEKLFFGSGTQLSVL.

This clone was seen more than once but under ten times. J is TRBJ2-1 and V is TRBV2, with 7 bases matching TRBD2. The V and J ends lost 5 bases and 0 bases, in that order; junction bases with no gene match: 4. This CDR3 spans 15 amino acids. Germline CDR1 SNHLY, CDR2 FYNNEI. The CDR3 region is CASSTGGSSYNEQFF. CDR3 coding DNA: TGTGCCAGCAGTACCGGCGGGAGCTCCTACAATGAGCAGTTCTTC.

Here the CDR3 reads CASRPTREGDTGELFF. CDR3 in DNA: TGTGCCAGCAGACCTACTCGGGAGGGTGACACCGGGGAGCTGTTTTTT. This chain uses TRBV11-2 with TRBJ2-2; 8 bases align to TRBD2. The CDR3 runs 16 residues. CDR1 is SGHAT, CDR2 FQNNGV, per germline. V was pared by 6 bases and J by 3 bases, with 9 bases of the junction left unmatched.

This clone has only a few counts. The chain combines TRBV6-5 with TRBJ2-3; TRBD1 agrees at 7 bases. Trimming at V came to 7 bases and at J to 1 base, leaving 8 bases not matched to a gene. From germline, CDR1 is MNHEY and CDR2 SVGAGI. CDR3 length: 15 amino acids. In DNA, the CDR3 is TGTGCCAGCAACCGAGGGGGCGTTGGCACAGATACGCAGTATTTT. Protein product: CASNRGGVGTDTQYF.

This clone was counted between two and nine times. This rearrangement joins TRBV7-2 to TRBJ2-1; TRBD2 might be the D (5 bases). The germline CDR1 and CDR2 sequences are SGHTA and FQGNSA. The CDR3 has 13 residues. V lost 2 bases and J 4 bases, leaving 6 bases between the germline ends. CDR3: CASSLTGYNEQFF. In nucleotides, the CDR3 is TGTGCCAGCAGCTTAACGGGATACAATGAGCAGTTCTTC.

The V call is TRBV7-2, the J call TRBJ2-2; D is unresolved. Deletions cut 5 bases from V and 1 base from J, with 2 bases between. Germline V gene sequence: CDR1 SGHTA, CDR2 FQGNSA. The CDR3 consists of 12 residues. For the CDR3, the DNA is TGTGCCAGCAGCCGGAACACCGGGGAGCTGTTTTTT. This gives the protein CASSRNTGELFF.

The chain uses TRBV11-2 and TRBJ2-7, with 8 nucleotides matching TRBD2. V lost 0 bases and J lost 2; bases outside the gene matches: 3. Germline loops: CDR1 SGHAT, CDR2 FQNNGV. CDR3 size: 15 residues. In DNA form, the CDR3 reads TGTGCCAGCAGCTTAGATTCGGGACTAGCCTACGAGCAGTACTTC. Protein product: CASSLDSGLAYEQYF.

The chain uses TRBV4-3 and TRBJ2-1; 7 positions agree with TRBD2. Germline CDR1 reads LGHNA; CDR2 reads YSLEER. This CDR3 spans 13 amino acids. V lost 6 bases to trimming and J lost 4 bases; unmatched junction nucleotides: 3. The DNA for the CDR3 is TGCGCCAGCAGTGGGACTATTTACAATGAGCAGTTCTTC. Translation: CASSGTIYNEQFF.

V usage is TRBV11-1 and J usage is TRBJ2-1; D perhaps matches TRBD2 (5 bases). This CDR3 spans 13 amino acids. The V gene lost 3 bases and the J gene lost 8 bases, with 11 bases spanning the gap. Germline values: CDR1 SGHAT, CDR2 FQDESV (reference sequence). CDR3 DNA sequence: TGTGCCAGCAGCTTGGCTAGCACCCATGAGCAGTTCTTC. This translates into CASSLASTHEQFF.

The V and J genes are TRBV18 and TRBJ1-5; 7 nucleotides align to TRBD1. The V and J ends lost 2 bases and 7 bases, in that order; junction bases with no gene match: 2. CDR1 and CDR2 (germline): KGHSH, LQKENI. The length of the CDR3 is 13 residues. CDR3 nucleotides: TGTGCCAGCTCACCAGGGACAGACCAGCCCCAGCATTTT. Its protein product is CASSPGTDQPQHF. Variable domain in full (rest from reference TRBV18 and TRBJ1-5): NAGVMQNPRHLVRRRGQEARLRCSPMKGHSHVYWYRQLPEEGLKFMVYLQKENIIDESGMPKERFSAEFPKEGPSILRIQQVVRGDSAAYFCASSPGTDQPQHFGDGTRLSIL.

This chain connects TRBV21-1 to TRBJ2-7; TRBD2 is the table's D call and was not checked against the DNA. TRBV21-1 is assigned pseudogene status. The CDR3 runs 13 residues. In DNA, the CDR3 is TGTGCCAGCAGCAAAGCGCGGGGTAACGAGCAGTACTTC. Its translation: CASSKARGNEQYF.

The chain has TRBV25-1 and TRBJ2-7, with a possible D match to TRBD1 (6 bases). This CDR3 spans 15 amino acids. From germline, CDR1 is MGHDK and CDR2 SYGVNS. V gave up 6 bases and J gave up 6 bases, with 21 bases separating them. The CDR3 nucleotides are TGTGCCAGCAGCTCTCCTGAGGGGGTCAAAGGCGAGCAGTACTTC. The encoded protein is CASSSPEGVKGEQYF.

The CDR3 region has the DNA TGTGCCAGCACGGACGGGACAGGGGTAAATGAGCAGTTCTTC. Its translation: CASTDGTGVNEQFF. The V gene is TRBV7-8, the J gene TRBJ2-1, with 10 bases identical to TRBD1. J was trimmed by 7 bases and V by 7 bases; bases with no gene match: 7. The CDR3 totals 14 residues. CDR1 is SGHVS, CDR2 FQNEAQ, per germline.

The V and J genes are TRBV5-1 and TRBJ2-1, with 9 positions matching TRBD1. V gave up 4 bases and J gave up 3 bases; unmatched junction bases: 5. This CDR3 region has 15 residues. Germline-derived CDR1 and CDR2 are SGHRS and YFSETQ. In DNA, the CDR3 is TGCGCCAGCAGCGAGCCGGGACAGGGCTACAATGAGCAGTTCTTC. Amino acids: CASSEPGQGYNEQFF. The full variable domain, in which reference TRBV5-1 and TRBJ2-1 provide the parts outside the CDR3, is KAGVTQTPRYLIKTRGQQVTLSCSPISGHRSVSWYQQTPGQGLQFLFEYFSETQRNKGNFPGRFSGRQFSNSRSEMNVSTLELGDSALYLCASSEPGQGYNEQFFGPGTRLTVL.

This clone was seen only a few times. The V gene is TRBV6-4, the J gene TRBJ2-1, with 8 nucleotides matching TRBD2. Germline trimming cut 3 bases from V and 7 bases from J; bases unmatched to any gene: 8. CDR1 is MRHNA, CDR2 SNTAGT, per germline. The CDR3 spans 15 residues. The CDR3 DNA reads TGTGCCAGCAGTGAGAGGTCGGCTAGCGGGAATGAGCAGTTCTTC. Translation gives CASSERSASGNEQFF.

The J gene is TRBJ2-5, the V gene TRBV28, with 10 bases lining up with TRBD2. CDR3 size: 15 residues. In germline, CDR1 is MDHEN, CDR2 SYDVKM. The J segment lost 5 bases and the V segment lost 6 bases, leaving 9 bases of the junction unmatched. CDR3 protein: CASSPLAGARETQYF. CDR3 in DNA: TGTGCCAGCAGCCCTCTAGCGGGAGCTCGGGAGACCCAGTACTTC.

The chain employs TRBV10-3 and TRBJ1-4; D is unresolved. CDR1 and CDR2 from the germline V gene are ENHRY and SYGVKD. V lost 2 bases and J 3 bases, leaving 13 bases between the germline ends. There are 16 residues in the CDR3. Written as DNA, the CDR3 is TGTGCCATCAGTGAGGGGTGGAGAGCGGCTAATGAAAAACTGTTTTTT. It is translated as CAISEGWRAANEKLFF.

The rearrangement uses TRBV6-5 and TRBJ2-2; possibly TRBD1 for D (5 bases). V was cut by 10 bases and J by 9 bases, with 15 bases left in between. Per germline, CDR1 MNHEY and CDR2 SVGAGI. CDR3 length equals 12 residues. Here the CDR3 DNA reads TGTGCCACCCAGGGCCTAATCCGGGAGCTGTTTTTT. This codes for CATQGLIRELFF.

The chain combines TRBV6-5 with TRBJ2-7; tentatively, D is TRBD2 (6 bases). The germline gives CDR1 MNHEY, CDR2 SVGAGI. The germline V and J ends were trimmed by 1 base and 0 bases, with 13 bases remaining between them. The CDR3 runs to 16 residues. This chain's CDR3 is CASSYYGARDSYEQYF. The CDR3, as DNA: TGTGCCAGCAGTTACTACGGGGCGCGGGACTCCTACGAGCAGTACTTC.